These 7 T cell receptor beta chains originate from one sample sequenced in a study of blood T cell repertoires in COVID-19. Only in-frame clones appear in the TCRdb table, and some are missing; sequencing was by immunoSEQ multiplex PCR. Found here are some 72,000 clones, more than 70% of them singletons; the top ten hold 9.5% to 15%. The sample was peripheral blood. These receptors were obtained from a man aged 50-59 years with COVID-19, enrolled during active disease.

The V gene is TRBV15, the J gene TRBJ1-4; TRBD1 is a possible D gene (5 bases). The CDR3 runs 16 residues. The germline V and J ends were trimmed by 0 bases and 14 bases, with 22 bases remaining between them. Germline CDR1 reads LNHNV; CDR2 reads YYDKDF (reference sequence). The CDR3 nucleotides are TGTGCCACCAGCAGAGATTCCCTAGACCGGGTTGGGGGGCTGTTTTTT. This sequence encodes CATSRDSLDRVGGLFF.

This chain's CDR3 is CASSRQRVTEAFF. CDR3 DNA: TGTGCCAGCAGTCGGCAGAGGGTCACTGAAGCTTTCTTT. This chain links TRBV6-5 with TRBJ1-1; unclear D gene. V was clipped by 5 bases and J by 4 bases, with 11 bases between them. The CDR3 has 13 amino acids. CDR1 MNHEY and CDR2 SVGAGI come from the germline V gene.

This chain connects TRBV6-5 to TRBJ2-1; D call uncertain. The CDR3 is 12 amino acids. V shed 6 bases and J shed 12 bases, with 15 bases lying between them. The germline CDR1 and CDR2 sequences are MNHEY and SVGAGI. This CDR3 reads CASRDLVLAQFF. Written as DNA, the CDR3 is TGTGCCAGCAGAGACCTAGTGCTGGCGCAGTTCTTC.

The V and J genes are TRBV28 and TRBJ2-7, with D maybe TRBD2 (6 bases). The V end was cut by 8 bases, the J end by 3 bases, with 20 bases between. Germline V gives CDR1 MDHEN, CDR2 SYDVKM. The CDR3 runs to 15 residues. The CDR3 DNA is TGTGCCAGCCTTCCCCCAGCGGGTGGGTTCTACGAGCAGTACTTC. As protein: CASLPPAGGFYEQYF.

V and J are TRBV6-5 and TRBJ1-1, with a possible D match to TRBD1 (6 bases). Germline V gene lookup returns CDR1 MNHEY and CDR2 SVGAGI. The CDR3 contains 13 residues. V was shortened by 5 bases and J by 1 base, with 8 bases between the two germline ends. The CDR3, as DNA: TGTGCCAGCAGTAGGGGACAGAACACTGAAGCTTTCTTT. This gives the protein CASSRGQNTEAFF.

The V call is TRBV2, the J call TRBJ2-1, with 9 bases fitting TRBD1. Germline CDR1 reads SNHLY; CDR2 reads FYNNEI. Germline trimming cut 5 bases from V and 6 bases from J; bases unmatched to any gene: 5. The CDR3 loop spans 14 amino acids. The CDR3 reads CASSIRQGGNEQFF. CDR3 nucleotides: TGTGCCAGCAGTATACGACAGGGGGGCAATGAGCAGTTCTTC.

CDR3 amino acids: CASSPDRGLTGELFF. The CDR3, as DNA: TGCGCCAGCAGCCCGGACAGGGGTCTAACCGGGGAGCTGTTTTTT. The chain is built from TRBV5-1 and TRBJ2-2, with 9 bases lining up with TRBD1. Trimming at V came to 4 bases and at J to 5 bases, leaving 6 bases not matched to a gene. This CDR3 has 15 amino acids. The V gene's germline CDR1 is SGHRS and CDR2 YFSETQ.